This T cell receptor (beta chain) comes out of a study of siplizumab effects on memory and regulatory T cells. Study outcomes and limitations: Among sequences traceable to unstimulated CD4+ memory cells, alloreactive ones were significantly reduced by siplizumab. Naive T cells, seemingly more diverse than memory cells, seemed major alloresponse contributors.

Germline V gene sequence: CDR1 SGHTA, CDR2 FQGTGA. The CDR3 has 13 amino acids. Trimming cost V 3 bases and J 6 bases, with 11 bases left between them. This clone appeared a few times. Its specificity is not known. Assays covered 85,000 to 100,000 TCR templates per sample. Generated by immunoSEQ multiplex PCR, the TCRdb table keeps only in-frame clones and is missing some. The data hold approximately 120,000 clones, with over 85% observed a single time. V is TRBV7-3 and J is TRBJ1-1, with unresolved D. Sequencing input: non-Treg CD4+ T cells sorted from blood. The clonotype originates from a human donor in good health. In DNA, the CDR3 is TGTGCCAGCAGCTTTTCGACGGAGTCTGAAGCTTTCTTT. It yields the protein CASSFSTESEAFF.